This section outlines one TCR beta chain sequence together with its context. The entry originates in a study of monozygotic twins with inflammatory bowel disease. The UMIs contained a 6-nucleotide sample barcode. They were added by template switching during cDNA synthesis. For both chains, the TCRalpha and TCRbeta cDNA went through two nested PCRs of approximately 16 and 9 cycles. After re-calling the 5' RACE reads, TCRdb lists one entry per CDR3 protein, DNA absent. Its table records tens of thousands of distinct CDR3 sequences. The V gene's germline CDR1 is SGHNT and CDR2 YENEEA. The CDR3 is 15 residues long.

Sequenced sample: blood. This TCR came from a human donor with ulcerative colitis or Crohn's disease, or a healthy co-twin of an affected twin (not recorded which). J is TRBJ2-7 and V is TRBV11-3; TCRdb returns TRBD1, unconfirmable since there is no DNA. The CDR3 sequence: CASSFGQGASYEQYF.